Shown below are 12 T cell receptor beta chains from a single sample sequenced in a study of blood T cell repertoires in COVID-19. Sequenced by immunoSEQ multiplex PCR; TCRdb stores in-frame clones only, minus some. The table includes some 260,000 clones, about 68% detected once. Material for sequencing was peripheral blood. Receptor source: an elderly woman with acute or convalescent COVID-19.

CDR3 in amino acids: CATSNGGYTGELFF. CDR3 bases: TGTGCCACCAGTAACGGGGGTTACACCGGGGAGCTGTTTTTT. V gene TRBV24-1 combines with J gene TRBJ2-2; maybe TRBD2 (6 bases). The CDR3 is made up of 14 amino acids. Germline CDR1 is KGHDR and CDR2 is SFDVKD. V lost 6 bases and J lost 3, with 10 bases in between.

In its sample, this clone was seen a few times. This rearrangement joins TRBV9 to TRBJ1-2, with unresolved D. V was shortened by 0 bases and J by 4 bases, with 7 bases between the two germline ends. CDR1 is SGDLS, CDR2 YYNGEE, per germline. The CDR3 consists of 13 residues. This CDR3 is CASSVGAPYGYTF. CDR3 nucleotides: TGTGCCAGCAGCGTAGGCGCACCCTATGGCTACACCTTC.

The CDR3 sequence is CASSPQLSSSYNEQFF. The CDR3 DNA is TGTGCCAGCTCACCACAGCTTTCATCCTCCTACAATGAGCAGTTCTTC. This rearrangement joins TRBV18 to TRBJ2-1, with no clear D. This CDR3 region has 16 residues. CDR1 is KGHSH and CDR2 is LQKENI in the germline V gene. Trimming removed 1 base at V and 0 bases at J, with 10 bases between. Full variable domain (remainder filled in from reference TRBV18 and TRBJ2-1): NAGVMQNPRHLVRRRGQEARLRCSPMKGHSHVYWYRQLPEEGLKFMVYLQKENIIDESGMPKERFSAEFPKEGPSILRIQQVVRGDSAAYFCASSPQLSSSYNEQFFGPGTRLTVL.

This clone showed up just a few times. The chain carries TRBV6-6 and TRBJ2-5; 8 bases agree with TRBD1. CDR1 is MNHNY and CDR2 is SVGAGI in the germline V gene (reference sequence). Germline trimming cut 11 bases from V and 2 bases from J; bases unmatched to any gene: 7. The CDR3 length is 13 residues. The CDR3 here is CASVRGLQETQYF. The CDR3 region has the DNA TGTGCCTCCGTCAGGGGGCTTCAAGAGACCCAGTACTTC.

V usage is TRBV5-6 and J usage is TRBJ2-7; the D is unclear. Deletions cut 2 bases from V and 1 base from J, with 16 bases between. Germline V CDR1 and CDR2: SGHDT, YYEEEE. This CDR3 contains 16 residues. This chain's CDR3 is CASSFLGRSNSYEQYF. Written as DNA, the CDR3 is TGTGCCAGCAGCTTTCTTGGCCGATCAAATTCCTACGAGCAGTACTTC.

The chain carries TRBV28 and TRBJ1-4; the D is unclear. V dropped 8 bases and J dropped 5 bases, with 9 bases sitting between them. From germline, CDR1 is MDHEN and CDR2 SYDVKM. The CDR3 totals 12 residues. CDR3 DNA: TGTGCCAGCCGAGCCGGGAATGAAAAACTGTTTTTT. Translated: CASRAGNEKLFF.

The chain recombines TRBV28 with TRBJ2-4; the D is unclear. The germline gives CDR1 MDHEN, CDR2 SYDVKM. The germline V and J ends were trimmed by 2 bases and 7 bases, with 12 bases remaining between them. The CDR3 runs 14 residues. The CDR3 region has the DNA TGTGCCAGCAGTTTACCGGGTGTAAGGAACATTCAGTACTTC. Encoded protein: CASSLPGVRNIQYF. The variable domain in full, completed from reference TRBV28 and TRBJ2-4, reads DVKVTQSSRYLVKRTGEKVFLECVQDMDHENMFWYRQDPGLGLRLIYFSYDVKMKEKGDIPEGYSVSREKKERFSLILESASTNQTSMYLCASSLPGVRNIQYFGAGTRLSVL.

This clone was counted only a few times. The chain joins TRBV5-4 to TRBJ1-5; D is possibly TRBD1 (6 bases). Trimming took off 3 bases at V and 5 bases at J, with 12 bases between the two ends. The CDR3 loop spans 14 amino acids. Looked up from germline, CDR1 is SGHNT and CDR2 is YYREEE (reference sequence). The CDR3 reads CASSSQGSDQPQHF. Here the CDR3 DNA reads TGTGCCAGCAGCTCCCAGGGGAGCGATCAGCCCCAGCATTTT.

The rearrangement joins TRBV6-1 to TRBJ1-5; 9 positions match TRBD1. CDR1 and CDR2 from the germline V gene are MNHNS and SASEGT. V shed 0 bases, J shed 4 bases, and the junction held 4 bases outside the gene matches. This CDR3 spans 16 amino acids. Written as DNA, the CDR3 is TGTGCCAGCAGTGAAGCGTGGACAGGGGAAAATCAGCCCCAGCATTTT. This encodes CASSEAWTGENQPQHF.

This rearrangement joins TRBV6-1 to TRBJ1-4; D ambiguous. Germline lookup yields CDR1 MNHNS and CDR2 SASEGT. The CDR3 extends over 15 amino acids. With 2 bases removed from V and 0 bases from J, the gap between germline ends came to 7 bases. CDR3 sequence (DNA): TGTGCCAGCAGTGAACACATCGCAACTAATGAAAAACTGTTTTTT. It encodes CASSEHIATNEKLFF.

The chain recombines TRBV6-2 or TRBV6-3 with TRBJ1-1; possibly TRBD1 for D (6 bases). V was shortened by 2 bases and J by 3 bases, with 10 bases between the two germline ends. This CDR3 spans 14 amino acids. Germline values: CDR1 MNHEY, CDR2 SVGEGT. The CDR3 bases are TGTGCCAGCAGTTACCCGGGGGGCTACACTGAAGCTTTCTTT. Translating it yields CASSYPGGYTEAFF.

V usage is TRBV14 and J usage is TRBJ2-7; TRBD1 matches 7 bases. Germline V gives CDR1 SGHDN, CDR2 FVKESK. There are 13 residues in the CDR3. J gave up 3 bases and V 4 bases, and 3 bases lay outside the gene matches. The CDR3 region is CASSPYRGYEQYF. As DNA, the CDR3 is TGTGCCAGCAGCCCTTACAGGGGCTACGAGCAGTACTTC.